These T cell receptor beta chains were read from a single sample in a study of T cell repertoires in cytomegalovirus infection. TCRdb re-analysed the reads in MiXCR, keeping a single row per CDR3 protein. In the table there are 600,000 to 700,000 distinct CDR3 sequences, 30% to 35% of which are singletons. These receptors have no identified antigens. The sample here was cultured PBMCs, taken from culture after CMV antigen stimulation. All receptors derive from a human donor in good health (CMV status not recorded). Some clones in this sample may be carry-over from other donors' samples. The CDR3 runs from the conserved cysteine through the conserved F or W. The D gene is left open where the match is weak. Only some rows state a clone size, as once, few, many or a class for expanded clones.

v_gene	abundance	d_gene	j_gene	CDR3aa	CDR3nt
TRBV6-6	.	.	TRBJ2-3	CASSTGGEDTQYF	TGTGCCAGCAGTACGGGGGGCGAGGATACGCAGTATTTT
TRBV28	.	.	TRBJ2-1	CASTLEYSNEQFF	TGTGCCAGCACCTTAGAATATTCCAATGAGCAGTTCTTC
TRBV6-5	few	.	TRBJ1-2	CASRHGPLYGYTF	TGTGCCAGCAGGCACGGACCGCTTTACGGCTACACCTTC
TRBV2	few	.	TRBJ1-6	CASHRDTQNSPLHF	TGTGCCAGCCACCGGGACACGCAAAATTCACCCCTCCACTTT
TRBV28	.	.	TRBJ2-5	CASAGTQETQYF	TGTGCCAGCGCTGGGACTCAAGAGACCCAGTACTTC
TRBV7-6	.	TRBD2	TRBJ2-5	CASSPGLALKETQYF	TGTGCCAGCAGCCCAGGACTAGCACTAAAAGAGACCCAGTACTTC
TRBV27	.	.	TRBJ2-3	CASRVEFWGTDTQYF	TGTGCCAGCCGTGTGGAGTTTTGGGGCACAGATACGCAGTATTTT
TRBV28	few	.	TRBJ2-7	CATQATSSYEQYF	TGTGCCACCCAGGCTACTAGCTCCTACGAGCAGTACTTC
TRBV7-9	.	.	TRBJ1-2	CASSAWDRLRGGYTF	TGTGCCAGCAGCGCCTGGGACCGGCTGCGCGGGGGCTACACCTTC
TRBV29-1	.	.	TRBJ1-4	CSAAGGASTNEKLFF	TGCAGCGCCGCGGGGGGGGCCTCGACTAATGAAAAACTGTTTTTT